The source of this T cell receptor (beta chain) is a study of siplizumab effects on memory and regulatory T cells. Study-wide findings and caveats: The diversity of naive T cells seemed greater than that of memory cells, and their alloresponse contribution seemed major.

V lost 6 bases to trimming and J lost 0 bases, with 9 bases between them. The CDR3 has 13 amino acids. The germline V gene encodes CDR1 MNHEY and CDR2 SVGAGI. Per individual sample, approximately 100,000 TCR templates were assayed. Measured with immunoSEQ multiplex PCR; TCRdb has only the in-frame clones, and not every one. The repertoire holds fewer than 85,000 clones, with about 87% as singletons. A note on this clone: Antigen: not known.

This sequence joins TRBV6-5 and TRBJ2-7; no definite D call. The sequencing input was Tregs sorted from blood. The origin of this receptor is a human donor in good health. The CDR3 DNA reads TGTGCCAGCAGAGGGCGTAGCTCCTACGAGCAGTACTTC. It yields the protein CASRGRSSYEQYF.